This TCR beta chain stems from a study of cytomegalovirus exposure and HLA in healthy donors. The PCR contained 60 Vbeta and 13 Jbeta primers. Sequenced by immunoSEQ multiplex PCR; TCRdb stores in-frame clones only, minus some. The sample includes about 120,000 clones, roughly four fifths of them seen just once. CDR1 SGHNT and CDR2 YYREEE come from the germline V gene (reference sequence). CDR3 length: 16 residues. V was cut by 4 bases and J by 2 bases, with 15 bases left in between. This cohort consisted of healthy bone marrow donors. The origin of this receptor is a woman in her thirties in good health and CMV-seropositive. The chain is built from TRBV5-4 and TRBJ2-2, with D maybe TRBD2 (6 bases). Sequences were obtained from PBMCs. The CDR3: CASSRGTGTNTGELFF. The CDR3 coding sequence is TGTGCCAGCAGCCGCGGGACGGGAACAAACACCGGGGAGCTGTTTTTT.